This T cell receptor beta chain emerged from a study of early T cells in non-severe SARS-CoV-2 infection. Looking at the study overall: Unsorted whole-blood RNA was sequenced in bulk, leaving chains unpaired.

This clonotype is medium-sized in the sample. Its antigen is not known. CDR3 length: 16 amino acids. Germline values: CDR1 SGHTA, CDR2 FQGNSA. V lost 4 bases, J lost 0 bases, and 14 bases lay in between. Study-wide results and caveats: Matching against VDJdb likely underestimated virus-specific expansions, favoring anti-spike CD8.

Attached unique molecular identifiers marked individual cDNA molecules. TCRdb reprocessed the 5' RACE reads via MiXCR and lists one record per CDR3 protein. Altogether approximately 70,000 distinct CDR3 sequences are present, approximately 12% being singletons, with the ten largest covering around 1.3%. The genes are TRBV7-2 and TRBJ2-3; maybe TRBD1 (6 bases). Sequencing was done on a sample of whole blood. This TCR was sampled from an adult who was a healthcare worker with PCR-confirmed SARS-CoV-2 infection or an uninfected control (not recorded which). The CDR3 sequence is CASSSLGAASTDTQYF. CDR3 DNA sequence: TGTGCCAGCAGCTCATTGGGGGCTGCCAGCACAGATACGCAGTATTTT.